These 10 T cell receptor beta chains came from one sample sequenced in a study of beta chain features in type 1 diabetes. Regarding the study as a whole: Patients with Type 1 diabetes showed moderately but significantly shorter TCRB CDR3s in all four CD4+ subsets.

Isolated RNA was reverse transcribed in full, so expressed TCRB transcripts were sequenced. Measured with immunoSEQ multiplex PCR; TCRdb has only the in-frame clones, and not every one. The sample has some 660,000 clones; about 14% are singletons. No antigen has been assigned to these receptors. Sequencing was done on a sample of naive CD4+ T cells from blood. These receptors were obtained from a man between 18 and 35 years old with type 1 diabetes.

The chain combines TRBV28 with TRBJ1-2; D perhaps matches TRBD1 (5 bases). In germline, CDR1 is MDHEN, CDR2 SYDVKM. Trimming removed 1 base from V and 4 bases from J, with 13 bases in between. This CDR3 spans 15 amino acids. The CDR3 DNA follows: TGTGCCAGCAGTTTATCGGAGGGACGGAGCTATGGCTACACCTTC. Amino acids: CASSLSEGRSYGYTF.

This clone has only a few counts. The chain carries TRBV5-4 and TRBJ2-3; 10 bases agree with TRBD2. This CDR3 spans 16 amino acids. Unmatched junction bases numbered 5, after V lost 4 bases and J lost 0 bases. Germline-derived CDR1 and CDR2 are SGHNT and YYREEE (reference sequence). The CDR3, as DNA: TGTGCCAGCAGCCTTAGGACTAGCGGCAGCACAGATACGCAGTATTTT. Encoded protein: CASSLRTSGSTDTQYF.

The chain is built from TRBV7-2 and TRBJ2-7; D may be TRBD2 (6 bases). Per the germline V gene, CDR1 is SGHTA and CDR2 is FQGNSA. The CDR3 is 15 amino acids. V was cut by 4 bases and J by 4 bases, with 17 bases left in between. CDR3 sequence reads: CASSWATGTGYEQYF. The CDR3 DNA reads TGTGCCAGCAGCTGGGCGACCGGGACTGGTTACGAGCAGTACTTC.

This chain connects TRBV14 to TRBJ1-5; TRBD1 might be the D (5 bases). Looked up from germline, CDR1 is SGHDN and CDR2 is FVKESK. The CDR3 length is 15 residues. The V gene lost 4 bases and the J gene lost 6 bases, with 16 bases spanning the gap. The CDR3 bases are TGTGCCAGCAGCCTGGGGGGAGGGCAAGGTCAGCCCCAGCATTTT. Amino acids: CASSLGGGQGQPQHF.

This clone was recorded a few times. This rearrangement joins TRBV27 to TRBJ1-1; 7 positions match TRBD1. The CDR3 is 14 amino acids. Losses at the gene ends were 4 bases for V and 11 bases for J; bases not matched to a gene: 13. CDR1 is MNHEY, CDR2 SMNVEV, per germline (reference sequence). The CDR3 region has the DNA TGTGCCAGCAGTTCAGCGACAGGGAGAGCTGGTGCTTTCTTT. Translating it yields CASSSATGRAGAFF.

CDR3 residues: CASSLEAGRGETQYF. The CDR3 coding sequence is TGTGCCAGCAGCTTAGAAGCGGGGAGAGGGGAGACCCAGTACTTC. The chain links TRBV11-2 to TRBJ2-5, with 7 bases that match TRBD2. Germline V lookup: CDR1 SGHAT, CDR2 FQNNGV. The CDR3 runs 15 residues. V was pared by 0 bases and J by 5 bases, with 6 bases of the junction left unmatched.

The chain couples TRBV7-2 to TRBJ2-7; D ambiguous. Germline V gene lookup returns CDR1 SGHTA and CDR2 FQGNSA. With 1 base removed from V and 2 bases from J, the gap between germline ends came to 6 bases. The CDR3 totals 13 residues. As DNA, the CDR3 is TGTGCCAGCAGCTTAGTGCAGGCCTACGAGCAGTACTTC. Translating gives CASSLVQAYEQYF.

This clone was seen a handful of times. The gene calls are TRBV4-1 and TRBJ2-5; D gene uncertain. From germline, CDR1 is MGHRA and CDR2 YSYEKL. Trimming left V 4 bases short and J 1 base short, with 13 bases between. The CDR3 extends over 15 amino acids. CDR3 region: CASSPPLPGQETQYF. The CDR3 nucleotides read TGCGCCAGCAGCCCCCCTCTTCCAGGCCAAGAGACCCAGTACTTC.

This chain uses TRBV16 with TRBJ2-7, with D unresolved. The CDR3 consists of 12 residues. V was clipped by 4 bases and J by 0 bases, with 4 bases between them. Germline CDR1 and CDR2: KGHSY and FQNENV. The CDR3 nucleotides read TGTGCCAGCAGCCCAGGCTCCTACGAGCAGTACTTC. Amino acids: CASSPGSYEQYF.

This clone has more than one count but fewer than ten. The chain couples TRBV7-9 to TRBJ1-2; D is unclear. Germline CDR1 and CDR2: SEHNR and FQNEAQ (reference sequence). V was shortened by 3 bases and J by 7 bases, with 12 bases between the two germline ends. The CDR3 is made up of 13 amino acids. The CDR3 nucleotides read TGTGCCAGCAGCTTCGAGGGCTCGGGTGGCTACACCTTC. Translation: CASSFEGSGGYTF.